The T cell receptor beta chain described here comes from a study of blood T cell repertoires in COVID-19. Turning to the study itself: The samples span acute and convalescent COVID-19 from the United States, Italy and Spain. T cells, B-cell-depleted T cells, or PBMCs provided the cDNA or gDNA that served as material.

Germline CDR1 reads SEHNR; CDR2 reads FQNEAQ (reference sequence). The V gene lost 5 bases and the J gene lost 3 bases, with 14 bases spanning the gap. CDR3 length equals 16 residues. Per the study methods: Reference gene primer amplification gave estimated nucleated cell counts. Assay used: immunoSEQ multiplex PCR; TCRdb lists only in-frame clones, some missing. V and J calls and clone size are given by that table; D and trimming were obtained from the DNA. The sample shows 380,000 or so clones, over 65% of them seen only once. The origin of this receptor is a human donor with acute or convalescent COVID-19. The donor label of this sample is uncertain. Sequencing was performed on peripheral blood. The chain links TRBV7-9 to TRBJ2-6, with D perhaps TRBD2 (5 bases). Here the CDR3 DNA reads TGTGCCAGCAGCCATATGCGGGTGAATGGGGCCAACGTCCTGACTTTC. It is translated as CASSHMRVNGANVLTF.